The text below deals with one T cell receptor beta chain. Its antigen is not identified. This sample was taken from a study of T cell responses to AZD1222 COVID-19 vaccine. The table came from immunoSEQ multiplex PCR; TCRdb's copy has only in-frame clones and leaves some out. This table has approximately 82,000 clones, roughly 90% appearing once. Whole-study results and caveats: Repertoires were sampled only after the peak T cell response.

V lost 4 bases, J lost 5 bases, and 15 bases lay in between. Germline loops: CDR1 SGHDT, CDR2 YYEEEE. The CDR3 sequence is 14 residues long. The chain joins TRBV5-6 to TRBJ1-1; D may be TRBD1 (5 bases). The sequence was obtained from an adult in good health. The sample was peripheral blood, taken on day 0 of AZD1222 vaccination. The CDR3 sequence: CASSVGLPGTEAFF. CDR3 nucleotide sequence: TGTGCCAGCAGCGTGGGACTCCCGGGGACTGAAGCTTTCTTT.